This TCR beta chain was recovered during a study of blood T cells in healthy people across ages. The authors ran a second PCR of about 6 to 12 cycles using a sample-barcoded 5' primer and a J-beta primer mix. TCRdb re-analysed the 5' RACE reads in MiXCR, keeping a single row per CDR3 protein. Of about 1 million distinct CDR3 sequences in the sample, less than 25% were seen once. CDR3 size: 13 residues. Germline CDR1 reads SQVTM; CDR2 reads ANQGSEA. V gave up 3 bases and J gave up 11 bases; unmatched junction bases: 10. In addition, the sample was reused for a study of T cells of mothers and their children.

What was sequenced was blood. The rearrangement links TRBV29-1 to TRBJ2-5; the match to TRBD1 covers 9 bases. This clonotype was obtained from a girl aged 2-9 years in good health. As DNA, the CDR3 is TGCAGCGTTGAGGTCTACAGGGGGCAGGAGCAGTACTTC. Protein product: CSVEVYRGQEQYF.